Each of the 14 T cell receptor beta chains below was sequenced from the same sample in a study of blood T cell repertoires in COVID-19. Only in-frame clones appear in the TCRdb table, and some are missing; sequencing was by immunoSEQ multiplex PCR. The sample has 180,000 or so clones, roughly 79% seen once. Sequenced input: peripheral blood. The receptors were sampled from a woman in her thirties or forties with COVID-19, enrolled during active disease.

The gene calls are TRBV2 and TRBJ2-3, with D perhaps matching TRBD1 (5 bases). V was shortened by 7 bases and J by 5 bases, with 19 bases between the two germline ends. The CDR3 covers 15 residues. Germline V gene sequence: CDR1 SNHLY, CDR2 FYNNEI. The DNA for the CDR3 is TGTGCCAGCATTCCGACAGTTTTCGTGGAAGATACGCAGTATTTT. Translated: CASIPTVFVEDTQYF.

The chain joins TRBV2 to TRBJ1-2; 8 bases fit TRBD1. This CDR3 has 12 residues. CDR1 is SNHLY and CDR2 is FYNNEI in the germline V gene. Germline trimming cut 6 bases from V and 7 bases from J; bases unmatched to any gene: 4. The CDR3 spells CASRQGEGGYTF. For the CDR3, the DNA is TGTGCCAGCAGACAGGGGGAAGGTGGCTACACCTTC.

The CDR3 bases are TGCGCCAGCAGTTCGGACAGGGAAAATTCACCCCTCCACTTT. It specifies CASSSDRENSPLHF. The chain links TRBV10-1 to TRBJ1-6, with 8 bases aligning to TRBD1. CDR1 and CDR2 from the germline V gene are WNHNN and SYGVQD (reference sequence). The CDR3 spans 14 residues. Unmatched junction bases numbered 4, after V lost 5 bases and J lost 7 bases.

The V call is TRBV6-5, the J call TRBJ2-3; TRBD2 matches at 8 bases. This CDR3 is 15 amino acids long. Trimming removed 3 bases from V and 6 bases from J; junction bases left unmatched: 8. Germline CDR1 reads MNHEY; CDR2 reads SVGAGI. CDR3 loop: CASSYKPGLVDTQYF. CDR3 in DNA: TGTGCCAGCAGTTATAAACCGGGACTAGTGGATACGCAGTATTTT.

V is TRBV12-5 and J is TRBJ2-5; TRBD2 might be the D (6 bases). Trimming removed 2 bases at V and 5 bases at J, with 9 bases between. Germline loops: CDR1 LGHNT, CDR2 FRNRAP. This CDR3 is 13 amino acids long. CDR3: CASGLLATETQYF. The CDR3 DNA reads TGTGCTAGTGGTTTGCTAGCGACGGAGACCCAGTACTTC.

This chain joins TRBV15 and TRBJ2-2, with no clear D. Germline CDR1 is LNHNV and CDR2 is YYDKDF (reference sequence). CDR3 length: 13 residues. The V end was cut by 0 bases, the J end by 6 bases, with 5 bases between. CDR3: CATSRDPAGELFF. In nucleotides, the CDR3 is TGTGCCACCAGCAGAGATCCTGCCGGGGAGCTGTTTTTT. Together with reference TRBV15 and TRBJ2-2, the CDR3 gives the full variable domain: DAMVIQNPRYQVTQFGKPVTLSCSQTLNHNVMYWYQQKSSQAPKLLFHYYDKDFNNEADTPDNFQSRRPNTSFCFLDIRSPGLGDTAMYLCATSRDPAGELFFGEGSRLTVL.

In its sample, this clone was seen a few times. The chain couples TRBV7-9 to TRBJ2-2; no clear D. Germline V gene sequence: CDR1 SEHNR, CDR2 FQNEAQ (reference sequence). This CDR3 region has 15 residues. V gave up 5 bases and J gave up 2 bases, with 12 bases separating them. CDR3: CASSPQATNTGELFF. The CDR3 DNA is TGTGCCAGCAGCCCCCAAGCGACCAACACCGGGGAGCTGTTTTTT.

The chain recombines TRBV6-6 with TRBJ2-1; 13 positions match TRBD2. This CDR3 is built from 16 residues. The germline V gene encodes CDR1 MNHNY and CDR2 SVGAGI (reference sequence). The ends lost 5 bases at V and 5 bases at J; junction bases unmatched: 6. The CDR3 nucleotides are TGTGCCAGCAGTCCGACTAGCGGGGGGACCCACAATGAGCAGTTCTTC. Amino acids: CASSPTSGGTHNEQFF.

V and J are TRBV29-1 and TRBJ2-1; the match to TRBD2 covers 8 bases. From germline, CDR1 is SQVTM and CDR2 ANQGSEA. The CDR3 has 16 residues. After removal of 4 bases from V and 4 bases from J, the junction contained 12 bases not matched to a gene. The CDR3 region is CSVAEAGVNNYNEQFF. The CDR3 DNA reads as TGCAGCGTTGCTGAAGCGGGAGTTAATAATTACAATGAGCAGTTCTTC.

The sample holds one count of this clone. As DNA, the CDR3 is TGTGCCACCAGCAAGTGGGTCGGGGGGGTCCACGAGCAGTACTTC. Its translation: CATSKWVGGVHEQYF. The chain uses TRBV15 and TRBJ2-7, with 8 bases fitting TRBD2. Germline V gives CDR1 LNHNV, CDR2 YYDKDF (reference sequence). The V segment lost 4 bases and the J segment 5 bases; nucleotides outside the gene matches: 10. The CDR3 is 15 amino acids.

V gene TRBV7-9 combines with J gene TRBJ2-7; D remains unclear. Germline V gene sequence: CDR1 SEHNR, CDR2 FQNEAQ (reference sequence). Trimming cost V 0 bases and J 1 base, with 7 bases left between them. The length of the CDR3 is 14 residues. For the CDR3, the DNA is TGTGCCAGCAGCTTAGCGGTCAGGTCCTACGAGCAGTACTTC. Its translation: CASSLAVRSYEQYF.

The rearrangement links TRBV18 to TRBJ1-5; 7 bases match TRBD1. J lost 4 bases, V lost 6 bases, and 6 bases had no gene match. The CDR3 length is 14 residues. Germline CDR1 KGHSH, CDR2 LQKENI. CDR3 sequence: CASSKGQPNQPQHF. DNA for the CDR3: TGTGCCAGCTCTAAGGGACAGCCGAATCAGCCCCAGCATTTT.

The rearrangement links TRBV20-1 to TRBJ2-2; D gene unclear. Deletions cut 3 bases from V and 0 bases from J, with 8 bases between. The CDR3 spans 14 residues. CDR1 is DFQATT and CDR2 is SNEGSKA in the germline V gene (reference sequence). CDR3 nucleotides: TGCAGTGCTAGTGGTCTCTCGAACACCGGGGAGCTGTTTTTT. Its translation is CSASGLSNTGELFF.

The rearrangement links TRBV30 to TRBJ1-4, with D maybe TRBD1 (5 bases). CDR3 size: 13 residues. V lost 2 bases to trimming and J lost 8 bases, with 12 bases between them. The germline gives CDR1 GTSNPN, CDR2 SVGIG (reference sequence). CDR3 protein: CAWSTTGGEKLFF. Written as DNA, the CDR3 is TGTGCCTGGAGTACCACTGGGGGGGAAAAACTGTTTTTT.